This T cell receptor beta chain emerged from a study of T-cell reconstitution after alpha-beta-depleted transplantation in children. This clonotype was seen a few times. Researchers prepared the TCRbeta library using unique molecular identifiers, the study reports. TCRdb processed the PCR reads anew with MiXCR; each CDR3 protein has one entry. The sample includes about 540,000 distinct CDR3 sequences, roughly a quarter of them seen just once. V was trimmed by 1 base and J by 8 bases, leaving 21 bases between them. Germline loops: CDR1 LGHNA, CDR2 YNFKEQ. The CDR3 runs 17 residues. This chain connects TRBV4-2 to TRBJ2-4; TRBD1 is a possible D gene (7 bases). This specimen was PBMCs, taken before TCRalphabeta/CD19-depleted stem cell transplant. The TCR originated in a boy under three years old with Wiskott-Aldrich syndrome, due to receive a stem cell transplant. CDR3 in amino acids: CASSQGRFGRGADIQYF. Written as DNA, the CDR3 is TGTGCCAGCAGCCAAGGTCGGTTCGGCAGGGGGGCGGACATTCAGTACTTC.